The 21 T cell receptor beta chains listed next were all sequenced from one sample in a study of T-cell reconstitution after alpha-beta-depleted transplantation in children. Unique molecular identifiers were incorporated into the prepared TCRbeta library. TCRdb re-derived calls from the PCR reads in MiXCR, one entry per CDR3 protein. This sample has 150,000 to 200,000 distinct CDR3 sequences, with around 7% found just once. Sequences were derived from PBMCs from the stem cell graft donor, sampled from the stem cell graft. The source of these receptors is a human donor who donated a stem cell graft to a child with Wiskott-Aldrich syndrome.

This clonotype was recorded at least ten times. This chain joins TRBV7-2 and TRBJ2-3, with 7 bases lining up with TRBD2. Losses at the gene ends were 3 bases for V and 2 bases for J; bases not matched to a gene: 5. Looked up from germline, CDR1 is SGHTA and CDR2 is FQGNSA. This CDR3 has 15 residues. The CDR3 protein is CASSFQRGPTDTQYF. In nucleotides, the CDR3 is TGTGCCAGCAGCTTCCAGCGGGGCCCCACAGATACGCAGTATTTT.

In this sample, this clonotype turned up many times. V is TRBV29-1 and J is TRBJ1-1, with D perhaps matching TRBD1 (6 bases). Germline V lookup: CDR1 SQVTM, CDR2 ANQGSEA. This CDR3 has 16 residues. Trimming took 5 bases from V and 0 from J, leaving 19 bases between them. The CDR3 spells CSVRGQGQALNTEAFF. CDR3 nucleotide sequence: TGCAGCGTTCGGGGGCAGGGTCAGGCTTTGAACACTGAAGCTTTCTTT.

This clonotype was seen repeatedly, ten times or more. The CDR3 bases are TGCGCCAGCAGCCCGGAGCCCTCGGGGGGCTCAGGAAACACCATATATTTT. This translates into CASSPEPSGGSGNTIYF. This sequence joins TRBV5-1 and TRBJ1-3; D perhaps matches TRBD1 (6 bases). The germline V gene encodes CDR1 SGHRS and CDR2 YFSETQ. V was clipped by 4 bases and J by 4 bases, with 21 bases between them. The CDR3 is 17 amino acids. The entire variable domain, with the rest obtained from reference TRBV5-1 and TRBJ1-3, is as follows: KAGVTQTPRYLIKTRGQQVTLSCSPISGHRSVSWYQQTPGQGLQFLFEYFSETQRNKGNFPGRFSGRQFSNSRSEMNVSTLELGDSALYLCASSPEPSGGSGNTIYFGEGSWLTVV.

This clonotype was seen only a few times. This chain links TRBV2 with TRBJ2-3; TRBD2 aligns across 9 bases. Trimming at V came to 1 base and at J to 6 bases, leaving 8 bases not matched to a gene. This CDR3 has 16 residues. Germline lookup yields CDR1 SNHLY and CDR2 FYNNEI. The CDR3 sequence: CASSEEWASGADTQYF. CDR3 sequence (DNA): TGTGCCAGCAGTGAAGAGTGGGCTAGCGGGGCGGATACGCAGTATTTT.

This clonotype was counted at least ten times. This chain joins TRBV20-1 and TRBJ1-1; a possible D gene is TRBD1 (5 bases). Deletions cut 1 base from V and 1 base from J, with 10 bases between. Germline assignment: CDR1 DFQATT and CDR2 SNEGSKA (reference sequence). The CDR3 totals 14 residues. The CDR3 loop is CSARARTGNTEAFF. CDR3 bases: TGCAGTGCTAGAGCCAGAACAGGGAACACTGAAGCTTTCTTT.

As for this clonotype: A read error is possible here, since a much larger clone lies one base away. The chain links TRBV7-9 to TRBJ2-7; D is uncertain. Germline V gives CDR1 SEHNR, CDR2 FQNEAQ (reference sequence). The CDR3 spans 14 residues. Trimming removed 5 bases from V and 2 bases from J, with 13 bases in between. CDR3 DNA sequence: TGTGCCAGCAGCAAATCATCTAGTACCTACGAGCAGTACTTC. Translation gives CASSKSSSTYEQYF.

Ten or more counts support this clonotype. The rearrangement uses TRBV5-1 and TRBJ2-1; no firm D call. The CDR3 spans 12 residues. The V gene's germline CDR1 is SGHRS and CDR2 YFSETQ. The V and J ends lost 0 bases and 13 bases respectively, with 11 bases between them. Written as DNA, the CDR3 is TGCGCCAGCAGCTTGGTGCTGCACCAACAGTTCTTC. Translating gives CASSLVLHQQFF.

The chain carries TRBV29-1 and TRBJ2-7, with D hard to call. The V gene's germline CDR1 is SQVTM and CDR2 ANQGSEA. The CDR3 consists of 14 residues. V was pared by 7 bases and J by 5 bases, with 21 bases between. The DNA for the CDR3 is TGCAGCGGCATACTTGACGGAGAGATAAACGAGCAGTACTTC. Protein sequence: CSGILDGEINEQYF.

There are many counts of this clonotype. The chain combines TRBV10-1 with TRBJ2-5, with TRBD1 identical over 8 bases. Germline V gives CDR1 WNHNN, CDR2 SYGVQD (reference sequence). This CDR3 spans 14 amino acids. J was trimmed by 2 bases and V by 5 bases; bases with no gene match: 4. The CDR3 DNA reads TGCGCCAGCAGTTTGAACAGGGGGCAAGAGACCCAGTACTTC. It encodes CASSLNRGQETQYF.

Ten or more counts support this clonotype. The gene calls are TRBV5-1 and TRBJ2-7, with D perhaps assigned TRBD1 or TRBD2 (5 bases each). This CDR3 has 15 residues. V dropped 6 bases and J dropped 2 bases, with 18 bases sitting between them. Germline V gene sequence: CDR1 SGHRS, CDR2 YFSETQ. The CDR3 coding sequence is TGCGCCAGCAATCTCGGGGCAGCAGGAGCCTACGAGCAGTACTTC. Its translation is CASNLGAAGAYEQYF.

This clonotype came up many times. The chain carries TRBV15 and TRBJ2-3; 11 nucleotides match TRBD2. CDR3 length: 14 residues. CDR1 and CDR2 from the germline V gene are LNHNV and YYDKDF (reference sequence). V shed 9 bases, J shed 2 bases, and the junction held 4 bases outside the gene matches. CDR3 coding DNA: TGTGCCACGAAACTAGCGGGGGACACAGATACGCAGTATTTT. Its protein is CATKLAGDTDTQYF.

The chain is built from TRBV7-6 and TRBJ2-7, with D possibly TRBD1 on 5 matching bases. The CDR3 sequence is 16 residues long. Trimming shortened V by 0 bases and J by 1 base, and 13 bases separated the two germline ends. CDR1 and CDR2 from the germline V gene are SGHVS and FNYEAQ. The chain's CDR3 is CASSLADTKTSYEQYF. The CDR3 nucleotides read TGTGCCAGCAGCTTAGCGGACACAAAGACTTCCTACGAGCAGTACTTC.

This clonotype has more than one count but fewer than ten. The chain is built from TRBV18 and TRBJ1-1, with TRBD1 identical over 7 bases. From germline, CDR1 is KGHSH and CDR2 LQKENI. V lost 8 bases and J lost 3; bases outside the gene matches: 18. There are 17 residues in the CDR3. The CDR3 loop reads CASGPTGDRAAYTEAFF. The CDR3 DNA sequence: TGTGCCAGCGGGCCCACTGGAGACAGGGCCGCGTACACTGAAGCTTTCTTT.

Ten or more counts support this clonotype. The gene calls are TRBV5-6 and TRBJ2-2; D is unresolved. V was pared by 0 bases and J by 2 bases, with 8 bases between. The CDR3 totals 15 residues. The V gene's germline CDR1 is SGHDT and CDR2 YYEEEE. CDR3 DNA: TGTGCCAGCAGCTTGGAAAAACTAAACACCGGGGAGCTGTTTTTT. It specifies CASSLEKLNTGELFF.

The CDR3 coding sequence is TGCAGCGTTGAGGGGACTAGCGGGGGGAGCACAGATACGCAGTATTTT. Its translation is CSVEGTSGGSTDTQYF. The chain recombines TRBV29-1 with TRBJ2-3; 15 bases map to TRBD2. CDR3 length: 16 amino acids. Germline CDR1 SQVTM, CDR2 ANQGSEA. The trim removed 3 bases at V and 0 bases at J, leaving 1 base unmatched.

Many counts were recorded for this clonotype. The chain is built from TRBV18 and TRBJ2-2; D call uncertain. The CDR3 length is 12 residues. Germline V gene data show CDR1 as KGHSH and CDR2 as LQKENI. V shed 5 bases and J shed 5 bases, with 6 bases lying between them. The CDR3 nucleotides read TGTGCCAGCTCATCCCAGACCGGGGAGCTGTTTTTT. Translating it yields CASSSQTGELFF.

In its sample, this clonotype was seen a few times. This chain links TRBV4-3 with TRBJ2-5; D not certain. Germline lookup yields CDR1 LGHNA and CDR2 YSLEER. V was trimmed by 0 bases and J by 2 bases, leaving 10 bases between them. The CDR3 has 15 residues. CDR3: CASSQDGENQETQYF. The CDR3 DNA follows: TGCGCCAGCAGCCAAGATGGCGAAAATCAAGAGACCCAGTACTTC.

This clonotype was seen repeatedly, ten times or more. This sequence joins TRBV12-3 or TRBV12-4 and TRBJ1-4; D unresolved. Trimming pared 3 bases from V and 5 bases from J, leaving 10 bases between. There are 14 residues in the CDR3. CDR3 coding DNA: TGTGCCAGCAGTTTCTCAGAAGAGAATGAAAAACTGTTTTTT. This gives the protein CASSFSEENEKLFF.

In its sample, this clonotype was seen a few times. The V and J genes are TRBV5-1 and TRBJ2-5, with D hard to call. V lost 2 bases to trimming and J lost 5 bases, with 10 bases between them. The CDR3 spans 13 residues. CDR1 is SGHRS, CDR2 YFSETQ, per germline. CDR3 residues: CASSLTPAETQYF. Here the CDR3 DNA reads TGCGCCAGCAGCTTAACCCCCGCGGAGACCCAGTACTTC. Complete variable domain (other parts from reference TRBV5-1 and TRBJ2-5): KAGVTQTPRYLIKTRGQQVTLSCSPISGHRSVSWYQQTPGQGLQFLFEYFSETQRNKGNFPGRFSGRQFSNSRSEMNVSTLELGDSALYLCASSLTPAETQYFGPGTRLLVL.

This clonotype was detected ten times or more. The V gene is TRBV12-3 or TRBV12-4, the J gene TRBJ1-2; 9 bases agree with TRBD1. The CDR3 is 15 amino acids. Trimming cost V 6 bases and J 6 bases; bases outside gene matches: 11. CDR3 DNA: TGTGCCAGCAGCCCGCATCGTGGGACAGGGAATGGCTACACCTTC. Its protein product is CASSPHRGTGNGYTF.

This clonotype was seen ten or more times. The rearrangement uses TRBV3-1 and TRBJ2-5; 10 bases align to TRBD1. Germline V CDR1 and CDR2: LGHDT, YNNKEL (reference sequence). The CDR3 spans 14 residues. J gave up 9 bases and V 3 bases, and 7 bases lay outside the gene matches. For the CDR3, the DNA is TGTGCCAGCAGCCAGCCCGGGACAGGGGCTCCCCAGTACTTC. This sequence encodes CASSQPGTGAPQYF.